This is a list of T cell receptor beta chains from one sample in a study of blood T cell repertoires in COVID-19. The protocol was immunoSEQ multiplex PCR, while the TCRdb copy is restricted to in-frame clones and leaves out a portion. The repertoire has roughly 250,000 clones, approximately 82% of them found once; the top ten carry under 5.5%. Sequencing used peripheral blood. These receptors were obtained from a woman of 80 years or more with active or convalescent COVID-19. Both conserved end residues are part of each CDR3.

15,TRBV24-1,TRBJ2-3,CATSDSDRSTDTQYF
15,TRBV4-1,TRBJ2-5,CASSQFTTAQETQYF
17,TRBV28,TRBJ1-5,CASKTIRLRGLGQPQHF
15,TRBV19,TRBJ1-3,CASSNDWSSGNTIYF
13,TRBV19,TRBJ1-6,CASSIPRNSPLHF
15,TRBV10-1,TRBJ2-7,CASSGGPGLGYEQYF
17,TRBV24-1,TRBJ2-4,CATSPLEGAEAKNIQYF
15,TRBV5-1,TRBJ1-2,CASSLGGQVNYGYTF
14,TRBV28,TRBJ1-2,CASSRIQGHYGYTF
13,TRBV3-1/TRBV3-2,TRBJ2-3,CASSQEWPGTQYF
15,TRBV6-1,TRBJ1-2,CASSEPSQGFYGYTF
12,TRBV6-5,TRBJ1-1,CATLKLTGVAFF
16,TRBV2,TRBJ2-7,CASSPSGQGGTYEQYF
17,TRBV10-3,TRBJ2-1,CAISDLLAGGRSGEQFF
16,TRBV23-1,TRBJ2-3,CASHRPPGGRTDTQYF
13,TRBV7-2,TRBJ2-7,CASSPHIAYEQYF
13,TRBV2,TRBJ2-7,CASDRGLSYEQYF
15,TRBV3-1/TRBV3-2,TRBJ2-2,CASRPTGSISGELFF
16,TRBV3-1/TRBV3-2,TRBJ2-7,CASSPQSTGGRNEQYF
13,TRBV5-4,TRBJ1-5,CASSLDTNQPQHF
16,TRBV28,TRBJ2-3,CASIASPTTSTDTQYF
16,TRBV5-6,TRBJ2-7,CASSSPLAGFGGEQYF